Shown below are 13 T cell receptor beta chains from a single sample sequenced in a study of blood T cell repertoires in COVID-19. Here immunoSEQ multiplex PCR was the method, and the copy in TCRdb shows in-frame clones only, minus some. The sample includes some 150,000 clones, 91% of them seen just once. Sequenced input: peripheral blood. The receptors stem from a man aged 45 to 65 with acute or convalescent COVID-19.

This clone was observed a single time. The chain is built from TRBV29-1 and TRBJ1-1; 8 nucleotides line up with TRBD1. Germline V gene lookup returns CDR1 SQVTM and CDR2 ANQGSEA. V shed 5 bases, J shed 9 bases, and the junction held 8 bases outside the gene matches. There are 12 residues in the CDR3. The CDR3 DNA reads TGCAGCGTTTCCGGCACAGGGGGACAAGCTTTCTTT. Its protein product is CSVSGTGGQAFF.

V and J are TRBV5-4 and TRBJ2-3; D perhaps matches TRBD2 (7 bases). The V and J ends lost 5 bases and 2 bases respectively, with 12 bases between them. There are 14 residues in the CDR3. CDR1 is SGHNT and CDR2 is YYREEE in the germline V gene (reference sequence). DNA for the CDR3: TGTGCCAGCAGGAGGGGGGGAATCACAGATACGCAGTATTTT. This encodes CASRRGGITDTQYF.

J is TRBJ2-2 and V is TRBV7-2; 7 positions match TRBD1. J gave up 6 bases and V 6 bases, and 4 bases lay outside the gene matches. The CDR3 length is 13 residues. Germline V gene data show CDR1 as SGHTA and CDR2 as FQGNSA. The CDR3 loop is CASSQQGAGELFF. CDR3 coding DNA: TGTGCCAGCAGTCAGCAGGGGGCCGGGGAGCTGTTTTTT.

The DNA for the CDR3 is TGTGCCAGCAGCCAGGGGACAGGGAAGAGCACAGATACGCAGTATTTT. Protein: CASSQGTGKSTDTQYF. V and J are TRBV3-1 (or the pseudogene TRBV3-2) and TRBJ2-3, with TRBD1 matching 9 bases. CDR3 length equals 16 residues. V lost 3 bases to trimming and J lost 0 bases; unmatched junction nucleotides: 4. Germline assignment: CDR1 LGHDT and CDR2 YNNKEL (reference sequence).

This clone was counted only a few times. The J gene is TRBJ1-2, the V gene TRBV7-9, with D uncertain. Per the germline V gene, CDR1 is SEHNR and CDR2 is FQNEAQ (reference sequence). The CDR3 contains 13 residues. Trimming took 1 base from V and 7 from J, leaving 10 bases between them. The DNA for the CDR3 is TGTGCCAGCAGCTTAGGGAGTGCTGGTGGCTACACCTTC. Translating gives CASSLGSAGGYTF.

The chain combines TRBV9 with TRBJ2-3; 8 nucleotides align to TRBD2. Losses at the gene ends were 4 bases for V and 1 base for J; bases not matched to a gene: 8. The CDR3 contains 16 residues. Germline V gene sequence: CDR1 SGDLS, CDR2 YYNGEE. The CDR3 region has the DNA TGTGCCAGCAGCACCACCGCGGGAGGAGGCACAGATACGCAGTATTTT. Its protein product is CASSTTAGGGTDTQYF.

This clone is a singleton in its sample. V is TRBV19 and J is TRBJ2-3; TRBD2 matches 9 bases. Germline CDR1 and CDR2: LNHDA and SQIVND (reference sequence). The CDR3 is 15 amino acids. The V segment lost 4 bases and the J segment 1 base; nucleotides outside the gene matches: 3. CDR3 protein: CASSTRTSGTDTQYF. The CDR3 DNA is TGTGCCAGTAGTACACGGACTAGCGGCACAGATACGCAGTATTTT.

J is TRBJ1-5 and V is TRBV18; no firm D call. This CDR3 is 15 amino acids long. Germline values: CDR1 KGHSH, CDR2 LQKENI. The germline V and J ends were trimmed by 2 bases and 3 bases, with 11 bases remaining between them. The CDR3 here is CASSPGNTINQPQHF. In nucleotides, the CDR3 is TGTGCCAGCTCACCAGGCAATACTATCAATCAGCCCCAGCATTTT.

J is TRBJ2-7 and V is TRBV10-3, with D hard to call. V was pared by 0 bases and J by 3 bases, with 3 bases between. The CDR3 contains 12 residues. Germline assignment: CDR1 ENHRY and CDR2 SYGVKD. The CDR3 here is CAISESSYEQYV. As DNA, the CDR3 is TGTGCCATCAGTGAGTCCAGCTACGAGCAGTACGTC.

V gene TRBV19 combines with J gene TRBJ2-1; tentative D call: TRBD2 (5 bases). The germline CDR1 and CDR2 sequences are LNHDA and SQIVND (reference sequence). The V gene lost 3 bases and the J gene lost 11 bases, with 8 bases spanning the gap. The CDR3 sequence is 11 residues long. CDR3 sequence reads: CASSIGDKQFF. CDR3 nucleotide sequence: TGTGCCAGTAGTATCGGGGATAAGCAGTTCTTC.

The J gene is TRBJ2-7, the V gene TRBV13; 10 nucleotides agree with TRBD2. This CDR3 is built from 15 residues. The J segment lost 3 bases and the V segment lost 2 bases, leaving 4 bases of the junction unmatched. Germline V gives CDR1 PRHDT, CDR2 FYEKMQ (reference sequence). The CDR3 reads CASSLSTSGRYEQYF. CDR3 nucleotide sequence: TGTGCCAGCAGCTTATCGACTAGCGGGCGCTACGAGCAGTACTTC. The full variable domain, its missing parts supplied by reference TRBV13 and TRBJ2-7, is AAGVIQSPRHLIKEKRETATLKCYPIPRHDTVYWYQQGPGQDPQFLISFYEKMQSDKGSIPDRFSAQQFSDYHSELNMSSLELGDSALYFCASSLSTSGRYEQYFGPGTRLTVT.

The V call is TRBV5-1, the J call TRBJ2-4; a weak D match, TRBD2 (5 bases). The germline gives CDR1 SGHRS, CDR2 YFSETQ. V lost 0 bases and J 0 bases, leaving 7 bases between the germline ends. The length of the CDR3 is 15 residues. The CDR3 loop reads CASSLGGLAKNIQYF. DNA of the CDR3: TGCGCCAGCAGCTTGGGTGGACTAGCCAAAAACATTCAGTACTTC.

The genes are TRBV7-9 and TRBJ1-5; possible D gene TRBD1, 6 bases. The CDR3 runs to 17 residues. The germline V gene has CDR1 SEHNR and CDR2 FQNEAQ (reference sequence). Trimming removed 7 bases from V and 1 base from J, with 20 bases in between. The CDR3, as DNA: TGTGCCAGCACCCTCATTGGGGCGAGGGGGAGCAATCAGCCCCAGCATTTT. This codes for CASTLIGARGSNQPQHF.